In this sample, the clone carrying this TCR beta chain turned up a few times. Its antigen is not identified. This specimen belongs to a study of cytomegalovirus exposure and HLA in healthy donors. The study's findings and limits: A classifier reportedly called cytomegalovirus status with high sensitivity and specificity.

Primers included in the PCR were 60 Vbeta and 13 Jbeta primers. Assay used: immunoSEQ multiplex PCR; TCRdb lists only in-frame clones, some missing. The sample holds 120,000 to 150,000 clones, almost 85% seen once. Each of the donors was a healthy bone marrow donor. Sequenced input: PBMCs. This clonotype was sampled from a man aged 25-45 years in good health and CMV-seropositive.

CDR3 bases: TGTGCCAGCAGCGTAGGGGCAGGGGGCGATGGGGCCAACGTCCTGACTTTC. The encoded protein is CASSVGAGGDGANVLTF. This rearrangement joins TRBV9 to TRBJ2-6, with 8 bases that match TRBD1. From germline, CDR1 is SGDLS and CDR2 YYNGEE. The CDR3 extends over 17 amino acids. V lost 0 bases to trimming and J lost 3 bases; unmatched junction nucleotides: 5. The entire variable domain, with the rest obtained from reference TRBV9 and TRBJ2-6, is as follows: DSGVTQTPKHLITATGQRVTLRCSPRSGDLSVYWYQQSLDQGLQFLIQYYNGEERAKGNILERFSAQQFPDLHSELNLSSLELGDSALYFCASSVGAGGDGANVLTFGAGSRLTVL.